The source of this TCR beta chain is a study of chemoradiotherapy in HPV16-positive cancers. Study overall: Candidate HPV-specific clones and shared TCR motifs came from a couple of HPV16-positive patients. Overall study findings and caveats: Better recurrence-free survival went with HPV-responsive T-cell expansion in HPV16-positive patients.

The protocol was immunoSEQ multiplex PCR, while the TCRdb copy is restricted to in-frame clones and leaves out a portion. The sample lists 20,000 to 30,000 clones; about 90% were seen once. Concerning this clone: What it binds is unknown.

There are 18 residues in the CDR3. Between the trimmed V and J ends, which lost 1 base and 7 bases, there was a span of 22 bases. Germline V gene lookup returns CDR1 SGHDN and CDR2 FVKESK. Samples were taken several times over chemoradiotherapy. Sequenced material: blood, taken from a patient who underwent chemoradiotherapy. The chain is built from TRBV14 and TRBJ1-4, with D possibly TRBD1 on 5 matching bases. This receptor was taken from a human donor with HPV-associated anogenital cancer. The DNA for the CDR3 is TGTGCCAGCAGCCAAGGGCAGCTCGGGGGAGCTAGGTCTGAAAAACTGTTTTTT. As protein: CASSQGQLGGARSEKLFF. Based on the CDR3 plus reference TRBV14 and TRBJ1-4, the full variable domain is EAGVTQFPSHSVIEKGQTVTLRCDPISGHDNLYWYRRVMGKEIKFLLHFVKESKQDESGMPNNRFLAERTGGTYSTLKVQPAELEDSGVYFCASSQGQLGGARSEKLFFGSGTQLSVL.